The source of this TCR beta chain is a study of CD4 T cells in relation to SARS-CoV-2 and coronaviruses. The germline V gene encodes CDR1 SGHTA and CDR2 FQGTGA. CDR3 length: 15 residues. With 1 base removed from V and 4 bases from J, the gap between germline ends came to 12 bases. Method: immunoSEQ multiplex PCR; TCRdb's copy keeps in-frame clones and lacks some. The repertoire consists of about 41,000 clones, with over 75% occurring once and the leading ten covering roughly 1.2%. Remarks on this clone: Its cognate antigen is unknown.

Sequencing input: naive CD4+ T cells from PBMCs, cultured in vitro. This sample's subset: naive CD4+ T cells isolated by negative enrichment. The sequence came from an adult with COVID-19. V is TRBV7-3 and J is TRBJ2-3, with D hard to call. CDR3: CASSLMGSPPDTQYF. DNA of the CDR3: TGTGCCAGCAGCTTAATGGGTAGCCCCCCAGATACGCAGTATTTT. Using reference TRBV7-3 and TRBJ2-3 for the parts outside the CDR3, the full variable domain is GAGVSQTPSNKVTEKGKYVELRCDPISGHTALYWYRQSLGQGPEFLIYFQGTGAADDSGLPNDRFFAVRPEGSVSTLKIQRTERGDSAVYLCASSLMGSPPDTQYFGPGTRLTVL.